This record looks at one TCR beta chain sequence and its context. Germline V gene sequence: CDR1 MRHNA, CDR2 SNTAGT. Trimming left V 3 bases short and J 4 bases short, with 10 bases between. CDR3 length: 14 amino acids. Those who participated ranged in age from roughly 18 to 100 years and resided in approximately 23 US areas. Here immunoSEQ multiplex PCR was the method, and the copy in TCRdb shows in-frame clones only, minus some. Among about 240,000 clones, roughly 86% were seen once, and the ten largest hold about 3.3%. This record belongs to a study of blood T cell repertoires in COVID-19. The source is a woman between 40 and 55 years old with acute COVID-19. V is TRBV6-4 and J is TRBJ1-5, with a tentative D call TRBD1 (5 bases). Input material: PBMCs or T cells enriched from blood (not recorded which). DNA for the CDR3: TGTGCCAGCAGTGATATAGCAGGGAATCAGCCCCAGCATTTT. As protein: CASSDIAGNQPQHF.